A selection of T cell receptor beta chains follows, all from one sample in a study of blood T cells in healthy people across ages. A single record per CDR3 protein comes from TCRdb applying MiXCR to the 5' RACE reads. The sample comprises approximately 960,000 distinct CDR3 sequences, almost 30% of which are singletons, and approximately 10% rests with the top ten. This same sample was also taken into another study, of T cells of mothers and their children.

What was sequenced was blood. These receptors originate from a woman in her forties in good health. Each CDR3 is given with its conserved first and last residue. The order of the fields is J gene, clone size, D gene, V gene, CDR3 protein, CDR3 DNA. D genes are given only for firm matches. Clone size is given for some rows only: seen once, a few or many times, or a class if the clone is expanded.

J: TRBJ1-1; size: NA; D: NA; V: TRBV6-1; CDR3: CASSEPTDLGMNTEAFF; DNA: TGTGCCAGCAGTGAACCGACGGACCTTGGGATGAACACTGAAGCTTTCTTT
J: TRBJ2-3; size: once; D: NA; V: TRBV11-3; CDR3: CASSLGSSRDADTQYF; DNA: TGTGCCAGCAGCTTAGGTTCCTCCAGGGACGCAGATACGCAGTATTTT
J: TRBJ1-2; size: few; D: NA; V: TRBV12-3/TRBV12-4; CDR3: CASSPRLGGYTF; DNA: TGTGCCAGCAGTCCCCGACTAGGAGGCTACACCTTC
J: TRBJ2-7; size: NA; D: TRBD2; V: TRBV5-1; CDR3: CASRFGLAGSYEQYF; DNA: TGCGCCAGCAGGTTCGGACTAGCAGGTTCCTACGAGCAGTACTTC
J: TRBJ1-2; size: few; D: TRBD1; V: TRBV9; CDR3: CASSVGGTGYGYTF; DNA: TGTGCCAGCAGCGTAGGGGGGACAGGCTATGGCTACACCTTC
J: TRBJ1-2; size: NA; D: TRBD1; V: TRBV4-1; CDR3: CASSQVGRGDYGYTF; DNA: TGCGCCAGCAGCCAAGTAGGCAGGGGGGACTATGGCTACACCTTC
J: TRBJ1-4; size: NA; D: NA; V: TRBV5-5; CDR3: CASTQVLGEKLFF; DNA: TGTGCCAGCACACAGGTCCTCGGTGAAAAACTGTTTTTT
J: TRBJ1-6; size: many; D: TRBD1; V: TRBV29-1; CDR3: CSVRDRGNSPLHF; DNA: TGCAGCGTTCGAGACAGGGGTAATTCACCCCTCCACTTT
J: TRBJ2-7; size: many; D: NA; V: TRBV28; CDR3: CASSLWTRGNGEQYF; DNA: TGTGCCAGCAGTTTATGGACCCGGGGGAACGGCGAGCAGTACTTC
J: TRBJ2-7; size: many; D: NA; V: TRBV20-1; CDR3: CSVRGRSSYEQYF; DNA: TGCAGTGTCAGGGGAAGGAGCTCCTACGAGCAGTACTTC
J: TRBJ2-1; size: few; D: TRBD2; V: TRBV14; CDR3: CASSQGLAGGRGIYNEQFF; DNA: TGTGCCAGCAGCCAAGGACTAGCGGGGGGGCGAGGGATCTACAATGAGCAGTTCTTC
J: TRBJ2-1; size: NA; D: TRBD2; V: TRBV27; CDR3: CASNPRLAGGGRHEQFF; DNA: TGTGCCAGCAACCCTAGACTAGCGGGGGGAGGTCGCCATGAGCAGTTCTTC
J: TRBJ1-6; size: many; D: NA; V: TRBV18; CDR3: CASSQQGNSDSPLHF; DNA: TGTGCCAGCTCCCAACAGGGAAATTCGGATTCACCCCTCCACTTT
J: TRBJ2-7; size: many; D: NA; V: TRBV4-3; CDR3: CASSQDWNSLYEQYF; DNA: TGCGCCAGCAGCCAAGATTGGAACAGCCTCTACGAGCAGTACTTC
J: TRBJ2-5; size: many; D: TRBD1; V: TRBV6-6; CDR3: CASSFSTGGGETQYF; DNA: TGTGCCAGCAGTTTCTCGACAGGGGGTGGGGAGACCCAGTACTTC
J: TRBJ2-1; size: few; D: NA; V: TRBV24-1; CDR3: CATSDLRTRIGGKDEQFF; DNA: TGTGCCACCAGTGATTTGAGGACCCGGATAGGGGGGAAGGATGAGCAGTTCTTC
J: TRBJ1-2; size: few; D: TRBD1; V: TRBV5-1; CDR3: CASSLATPRGQDGYTF; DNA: TGCGCCAGCAGCTTGGCTACGCCCCGGGGACAGGATGGCTACACCTTC
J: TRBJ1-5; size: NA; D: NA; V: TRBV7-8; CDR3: CASSLSRRASNQPQHF; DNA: TGTGCCAGCAGCTTATCCCGAAGGGCTAGCAATCAGCCCCAGCATTTT
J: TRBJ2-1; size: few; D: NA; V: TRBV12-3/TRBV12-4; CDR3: CASRGIWEQFF; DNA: TGTGCCAGCAGGGGCATTTGGGAGCAGTTCTTC
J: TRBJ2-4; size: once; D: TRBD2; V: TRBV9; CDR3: CASSVRSGEDNEQYF; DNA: TGTGCCAGCAGCGTGCGTAGCGGGGAGGACAATGAGCAGTACTTC
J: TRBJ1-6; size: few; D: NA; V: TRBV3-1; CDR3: CASSHSPGNSPLHF; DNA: TGTGCCAGCAGCCACAGTCCCGGGAATTCACCCCTCCACTTT
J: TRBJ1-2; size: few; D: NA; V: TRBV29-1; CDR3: CSVEDQGGAGYYGYTF; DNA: TGCAGCGTTGAAGATCAGGGAGGGGCGGGGTACTATGGCTACACCTTC
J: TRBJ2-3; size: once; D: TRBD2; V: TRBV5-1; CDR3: CASRRLAGASSTDTQYF; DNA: TGCGCCAGCAGACGGCTAGCGGGGGCATCAAGCACAGATACGCAGTATTTT
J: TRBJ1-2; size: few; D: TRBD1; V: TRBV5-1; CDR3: CASSLAGTARGYTF; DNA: TGCGCCAGCAGCTTGGCAGGGACAGCCCGGGGCTACACCTTC
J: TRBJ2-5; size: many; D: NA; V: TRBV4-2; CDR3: CASSQTGQETQYF; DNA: TGTGCCAGCAGCCAGACAGGCCAAGAGACCCAGTACTTC
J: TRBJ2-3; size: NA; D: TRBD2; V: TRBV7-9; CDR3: CASSALAGTSVADTQYF; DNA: TGTGCCAGCAGCGCACTCGCCGGGACTAGCGTAGCAGATACGCAGTATTTT
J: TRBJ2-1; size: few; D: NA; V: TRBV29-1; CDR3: CSVTINEQFF; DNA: TGCAGCGTGACCATCAATGAGCAGTTCTTC
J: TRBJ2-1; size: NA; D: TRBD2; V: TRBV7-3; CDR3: CASSLTGSGEQFF; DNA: TGTGCCAGCAGCTTAACGGGTAGCGGGGAGCAGTTCTTC
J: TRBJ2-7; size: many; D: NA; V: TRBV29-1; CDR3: CSVGSAGYEQYF; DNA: TGCAGCGTTGGCAGTGCGGGCTACGAGCAGTACTTC
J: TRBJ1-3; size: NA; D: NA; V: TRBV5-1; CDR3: CASSPQVNSGNTIYF; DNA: TGCGCCAGCAGCCCACAGGTCAACTCTGGAAACACCATATATTTT
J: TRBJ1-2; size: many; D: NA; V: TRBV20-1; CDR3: CSARLESSYGYTF; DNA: TGCAGTGCTAGACTCGAGTCAAGCTATGGCTACACCTTC
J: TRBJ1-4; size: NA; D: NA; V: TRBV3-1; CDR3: CASSQADRIATNEKLFF; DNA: TGTGCCAGCAGCCAAGCAGACAGGATTGCAACTAATGAAAAACTGTTTTTT
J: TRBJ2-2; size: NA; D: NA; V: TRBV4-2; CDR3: CASSQDTSRPGELFF; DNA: TGTGCCAGCAGCCAAGATACTAGCAGGCCCGGGGAGCTGTTTTTT
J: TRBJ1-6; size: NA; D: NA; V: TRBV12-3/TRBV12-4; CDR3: CASSNDHNSPLHF; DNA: TGTGCCAGCAGTAATGACCATAATTCACCCCTCCACTTT
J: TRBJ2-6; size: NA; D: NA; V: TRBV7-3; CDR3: CASSLRTSNSGANVLTF; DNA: TGTGCCAGCAGCTTAAGGACTTCTAACTCTGGGGCCAACGTCCTGACTTTC
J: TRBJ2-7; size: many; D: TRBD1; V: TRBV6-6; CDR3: CASSRPGQGVGEQYF; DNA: TGTGCCAGCAGCCGACCGGGACAGGGAGTTGGCGAGCAGTACTTC
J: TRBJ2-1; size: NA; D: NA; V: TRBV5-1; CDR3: CASSFPGGGQFF; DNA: TGCGCCAGCAGCTTCCCGGGGGGCGGGCAGTTCTTC
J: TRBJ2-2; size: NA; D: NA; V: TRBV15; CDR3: CATSSLQGAGELFF; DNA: TGTGCCACCAGCAGCCTACAGGGCGCCGGGGAGCTGTTTTTT
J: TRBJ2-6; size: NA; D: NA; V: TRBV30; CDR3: CAWSVGNSGANVLTF; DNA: TGTGCCTGGAGTGTAGGGAACTCTGGGGCCAACGTCCTGACTTTC
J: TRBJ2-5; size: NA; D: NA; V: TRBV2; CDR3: CASSEILVGQETQYF; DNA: TGTGCCAGCAGTGAAATCCTCGTAGGGCAAGAGACCCAGTACTTC
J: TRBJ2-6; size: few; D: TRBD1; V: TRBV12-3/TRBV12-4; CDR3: CASSSFPTGQGPGANVLTF; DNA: TGTGCCAGCAGTTCATTTCCCACGGGACAGGGACCAGGGGCCAACGTCCTGACTTTC
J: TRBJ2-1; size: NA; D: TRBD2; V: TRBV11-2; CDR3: CASSFQRGGLFF; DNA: TGTGCCAGCAGCTTTCAGCGGGGGGGCCTGTTCTTC
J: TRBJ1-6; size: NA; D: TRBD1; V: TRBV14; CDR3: CASRRQGRVDSPLHF; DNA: TGTGCCAGCCGCCGACAGGGGCGCGTGGATTCACCCCTCCACTTT
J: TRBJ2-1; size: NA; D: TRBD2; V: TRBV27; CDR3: CASNWGSGGNEQFF; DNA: TGTGCCAGCAATTGGGGTAGCGGGGGCAATGAGCAGTTCTTC
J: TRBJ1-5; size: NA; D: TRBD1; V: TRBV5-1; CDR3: CAGSLGTGNQPQHF; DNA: TGCGCCGGCAGCTTAGGGACAGGCAATCAGCCCCAGCATTTT
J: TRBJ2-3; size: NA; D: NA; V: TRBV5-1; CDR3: CASSLTGRLTDTQYF; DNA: TGCGCCAGCAGCTTAACAGGGCGCCTCACAGATACGCAGTATTTT
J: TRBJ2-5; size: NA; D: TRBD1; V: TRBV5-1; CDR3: CASSSLPLGQGQETQYF; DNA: TGCGCCAGCAGCTCCCTCCCCCTTGGACAGGGGCAAGAGACCCAGTACTTC
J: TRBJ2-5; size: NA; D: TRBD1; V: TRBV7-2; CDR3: CASSLEQGVETQYF; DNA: TGTGCCAGCAGCTTAGAACAGGGGGTAGAGACCCAGTACTTC
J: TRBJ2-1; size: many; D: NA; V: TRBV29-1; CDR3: CSSLGNPGEQFF; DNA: TGCAGTAGTTTGGGAAACCCGGGTGAGCAGTTCTTC
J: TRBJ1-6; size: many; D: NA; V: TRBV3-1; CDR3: CASTGFNSPLHF; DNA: TGTGCCAGCACAGGGTTCAATTCACCCCTCCACTTT
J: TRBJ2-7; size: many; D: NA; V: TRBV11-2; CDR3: CASSFTSDRYEQYF; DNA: TGTGCCAGCAGCTTTACCAGCGACAGATACGAGCAGTACTTC
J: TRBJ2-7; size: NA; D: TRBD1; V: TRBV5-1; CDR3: CASSVRPGQASYEQYF; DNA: TGCGCCAGCAGCGTTCGTCCGGGACAGGCTTCCTACGAGCAGTACTTC
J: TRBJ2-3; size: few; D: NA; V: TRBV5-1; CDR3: CASSLEQAADTQYF; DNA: TGCGCCAGCAGCTTGGAGCAGGCCGCAGATACGCAGTATTTT
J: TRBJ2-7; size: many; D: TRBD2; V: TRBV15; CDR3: CATSGRPGLAGYEQYF; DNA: TGTGCCACCAGCGGTAGACCGGGACTAGCGGGGTACGAGCAGTACTTC
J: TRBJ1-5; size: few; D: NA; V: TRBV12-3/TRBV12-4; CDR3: CASSLQGGVQYQPQHF; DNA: TGTGCCAGCAGTTTGCAGGGAGGGGTGCAATATCAGCCCCAGCATTTT
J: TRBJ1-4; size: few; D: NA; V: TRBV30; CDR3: CAWSVSGSGEKLFF; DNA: TGTGCCTGGAGTGTATCGGGGTCGGGAGAAAAACTGTTTTTT